This TCR beta chain was recovered during a study of blood T cell repertoires in COVID-19. At the level of the study: Specimens from acute and convalescent COVID-19 originated in the United States, Italy and Spain. T cells, B-cell-depleted T cells, or PBMCs provided the cDNA or gDNA that served as material.

How the authors handled the data: Nucleated cell number was recorded as an estimate derived from reference gene primer amplification. TCRdb's table, derived via immunoSEQ multiplex PCR, lists solely in-frame clones and lacks some. D and trimming come from the DNA, and the V and J calls and clone size come from that table. The table shows some 120,000 clones, with around 85% occurring only once. Germline assignment: CDR1 GTSNPN and CDR2 SVGIG (reference sequence). V lost 0 bases and J lost 6, with 14 bases in between. CDR3 length: 14 residues. This chain joins TRBV30 and TRBJ1-2; D is unclear. The source material was peripheral blood. This receptor was identified in a man between 25 and 39 years old with COVID-19, enrolled during active disease. CDR3 coding DNA: TGTGCCTGGAGTGTACAAAGTTTCGGGGATGGCTACACCTTC. This translates into CAWSVQSFGDGYTF.